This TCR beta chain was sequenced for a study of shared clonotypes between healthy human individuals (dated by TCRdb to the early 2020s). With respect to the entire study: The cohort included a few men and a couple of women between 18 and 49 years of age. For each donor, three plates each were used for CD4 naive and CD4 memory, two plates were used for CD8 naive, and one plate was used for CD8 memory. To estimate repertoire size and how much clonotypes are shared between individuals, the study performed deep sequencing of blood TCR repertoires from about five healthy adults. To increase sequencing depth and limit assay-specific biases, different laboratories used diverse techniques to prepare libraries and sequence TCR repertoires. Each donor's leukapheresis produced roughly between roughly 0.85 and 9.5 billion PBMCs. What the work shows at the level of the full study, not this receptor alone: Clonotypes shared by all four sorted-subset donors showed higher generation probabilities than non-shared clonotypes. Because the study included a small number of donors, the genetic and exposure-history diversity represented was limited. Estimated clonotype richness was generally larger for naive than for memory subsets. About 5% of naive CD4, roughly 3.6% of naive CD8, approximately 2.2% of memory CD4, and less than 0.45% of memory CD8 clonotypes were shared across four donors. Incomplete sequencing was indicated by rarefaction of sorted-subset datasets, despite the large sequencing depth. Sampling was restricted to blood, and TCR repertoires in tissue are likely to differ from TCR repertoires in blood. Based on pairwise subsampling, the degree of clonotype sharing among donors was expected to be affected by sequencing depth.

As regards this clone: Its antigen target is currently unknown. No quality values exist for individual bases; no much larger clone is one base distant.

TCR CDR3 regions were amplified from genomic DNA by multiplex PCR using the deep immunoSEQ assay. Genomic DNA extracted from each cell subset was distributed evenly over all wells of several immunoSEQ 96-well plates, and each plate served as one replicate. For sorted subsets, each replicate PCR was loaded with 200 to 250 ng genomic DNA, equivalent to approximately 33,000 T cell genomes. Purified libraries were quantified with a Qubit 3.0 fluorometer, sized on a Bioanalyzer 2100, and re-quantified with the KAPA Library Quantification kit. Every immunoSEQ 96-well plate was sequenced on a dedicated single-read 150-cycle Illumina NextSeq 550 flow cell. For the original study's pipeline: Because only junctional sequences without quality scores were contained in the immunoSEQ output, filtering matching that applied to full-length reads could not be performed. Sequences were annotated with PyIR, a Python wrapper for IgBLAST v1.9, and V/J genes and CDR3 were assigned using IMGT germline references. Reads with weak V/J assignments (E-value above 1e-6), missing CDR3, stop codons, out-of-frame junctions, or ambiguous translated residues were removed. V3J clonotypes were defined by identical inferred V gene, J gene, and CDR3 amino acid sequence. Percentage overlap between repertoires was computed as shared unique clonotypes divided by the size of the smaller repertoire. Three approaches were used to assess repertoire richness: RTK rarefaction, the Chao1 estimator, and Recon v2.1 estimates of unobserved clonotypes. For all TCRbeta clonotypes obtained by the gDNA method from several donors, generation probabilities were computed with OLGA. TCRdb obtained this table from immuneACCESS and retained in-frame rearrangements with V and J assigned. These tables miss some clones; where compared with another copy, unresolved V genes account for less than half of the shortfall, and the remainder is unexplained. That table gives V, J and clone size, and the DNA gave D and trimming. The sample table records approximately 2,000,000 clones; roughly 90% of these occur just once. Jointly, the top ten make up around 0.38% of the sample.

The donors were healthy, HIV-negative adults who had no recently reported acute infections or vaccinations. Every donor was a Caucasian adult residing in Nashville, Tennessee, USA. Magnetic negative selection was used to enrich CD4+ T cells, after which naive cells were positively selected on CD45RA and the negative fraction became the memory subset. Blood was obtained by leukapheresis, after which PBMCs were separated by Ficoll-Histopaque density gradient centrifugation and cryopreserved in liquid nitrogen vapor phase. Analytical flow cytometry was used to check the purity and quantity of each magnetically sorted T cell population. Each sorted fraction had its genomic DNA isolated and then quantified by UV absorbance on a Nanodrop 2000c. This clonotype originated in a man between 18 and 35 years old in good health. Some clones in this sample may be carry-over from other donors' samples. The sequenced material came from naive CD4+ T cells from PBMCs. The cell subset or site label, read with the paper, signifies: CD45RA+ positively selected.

The sequenced DNA: TGTGCCAGCAGCGCTGATCGGGGGGGTGAAAAACTGTTTTTT. This is translated as CASSADRGGEKLFF. This chain is built from TRBV7-9 and TRBJ1-4; the D gene is perhaps TRBD1, from 5 matching bases. The CDR3 sequence holds 14 residues, the cysteine and phenylalanine included. Here the CDR3 DNA is all that survives: 42 bases in frame from base 1. V lost 5 bases and J lost 7 bases; the stretch between them is 14 bases long. In the germline V gene (reference sequence), CDR1 corresponds to SEHNR and CDR2 to FQNEAQ.